What follows are 27 T cell receptor beta chains derived from one specimen sequenced in a study of shared clonotypes between healthy human individuals. The method was immunoSEQ multiplex PCR; TCRdb's version includes in-frame clones alone and lacks a portion of them. The sample includes some 2,400,000 clones, 90% to 97% of them seen just once. Sequencing input: naive CD4+ T cells sorted from blood. As for subset: CD45RA+ positively selected. Source of these receptors: a man aged 18 to 29 in good health.

CDR3 in amino acids: CASSSLRRRQAPKETQYF. The CDR3 region has the DNA TGTGCCAGCAGCTCCCTCCGTAGAAGACAGGCCCCAAAAGAGACCCAGTACTTC. The chain joins TRBV11-2 to TRBJ2-5, with TRBD1 as a possible D gene (6 bases). Trimming stripped 4 bases from V and 3 bases from J, with 24 bases between. CDR3 length equals 18 residues. Germline CDR1 SGHAT, CDR2 FQNNGV.

V usage is TRBV5-1 and J usage is TRBJ2-1; a weak D match, TRBD2 (6 bases). In germline, CDR1 is SGHRS, CDR2 YFSETQ. Trimming shortened V by 6 bases and J by 4 bases, and 17 bases separated the two germline ends. The CDR3 contains 15 residues. The CDR3 loop reads CASMTGTGLYNEQFF. For the CDR3, the DNA is TGCGCCAGCATGACCGGGACTGGACTATACAATGAGCAGTTCTTC.

This CDR3 is CASSIERGQTQYF. The CDR3 DNA reads TGTGCCAGTAGTATCGAGAGGGGACAGACCCAGTACTTC. V and J are TRBV19 and TRBJ2-5; D tentatively reads TRBD1 or TRBD2 (5 bases each). Germline values: CDR1 LNHDA, CDR2 SQIVND (reference sequence). This CDR3 is built from 13 residues. V lost 3 bases and J lost 6, with 11 bases in between.

The chain couples TRBV5-8 to TRBJ1-5; possibly TRBD1 for D (5 bases). The length of the CDR3 is 14 residues. The germline CDR1 and CDR2 sequences are SGHTS and YDEGEE. V gave up 0 bases and J gave up 6 bases, with 10 bases separating them. CDR3 amino acids: CASSLEPRGQPQHF. The CDR3 DNA is TGTGCCAGCAGCTTGGAACCGAGGGGTCAGCCCCAGCATTTT.

The genes are TRBV4-3 and TRBJ1-2; TRBD1 agrees at 8 bases. The junction had 14 bases not matched to a gene; V was cut back by 0 bases and J by 8 bases. Germline V lookup: CDR1 LGHNA, CDR2 YSLEER. The CDR3 runs to 17 residues. The CDR3 coding sequence is TGCGCCAGCAGCCAAGATCCAGGGACGTGGACAGGGAGCGGCTACACCTTC. Protein sequence: CASSQDPGTWTGSGYTF.

The chain recombines TRBV4-1 with TRBJ2-4, with 7 bases identical to TRBD1. The CDR3 extends over 19 amino acids. The ends lost 4 bases at V and 0 bases at J; junction bases unmatched: 15. The germline gives CDR1 MGHRA, CDR2 YSYEKL. CDR3 sequence (DNA): TGCGCCAGCAGCCTACAAGGACAGGAGGTGGGGATAGCCAAAAACATTCAGTACTTC. Its protein product is CASSLQGQEVGIAKNIQYF.

The chain has TRBV29-1 and TRBJ1-1; D is possibly TRBD1 (5 bases). Per the germline V gene, CDR1 is SQVTM and CDR2 is ANQGSEA. Trimming took 7 bases from V and 4 from J, leaving 19 bases between them. The CDR3 is 14 amino acids. CDR3 nucleotides: TGCAGCGCGGGACGTGGGGTCGTGGGCACTGAAGCTTTCTTT. Translation gives CSAGRGVVGTEAFF.

This rearrangement joins TRBV11-2 to TRBJ2-7; TRBD2 might be the D (6 bases). Germline V gives CDR1 SGHAT, CDR2 FQNNGV. With 3 bases removed from V and 9 bases from J, the gap between germline ends came to 15 bases. The CDR3 is 13 residues long. In DNA, the CDR3 is TGTGCCAGCAGCTTTGACGGCGGGCGGGGGCAGTACTTC. The encoded protein is CASSFDGGRGQYF. Together with reference TRBV11-2 and TRBJ2-7, the CDR3 gives the full variable domain: EAGVAQSPRYKIIEKRQSVAFWCNPISGHATLYWYQQILGQGPKLLIQFQNNGVVDDSQLPKDRFSAERLKGVDSTLKIQPAKLEDSAVYLCASSFDGGRGQYFGPGTRLTVT.

The gene calls are TRBV19 and TRBJ2-3, with 8 bases that match TRBD2. In germline, CDR1 is LNHDA, CDR2 SQIVND (reference sequence). V shed 1 base and J 6 bases; nucleotides not matched to a gene: 12. This CDR3 region has 17 residues. The CDR3 coding sequence is TGTGCCAGTAGTATAGTTTTCACCTGGCGGGAGGCGGATACGCAGTATTTT. Its protein is CASSIVFTWREADTQYF.

The J gene is TRBJ1-2, the V gene TRBV7-9; TRBD1 is a possible D gene (6 bases). The germline V gene has CDR1 SEHNR and CDR2 FQNEAQ (reference sequence). The CDR3 has 14 residues. V was cut by 8 bases and J by 2 bases, with 15 bases left in between. The CDR3 loop is CASRPSTGNYGYTF. The CDR3 nucleotides are TGTGCCAGCCGCCCCTCGACAGGCAACTATGGCTACACCTTC.

The V and J genes are TRBV6-5 and TRBJ1-1; possible D gene TRBD1, 5 bases. There are 16 residues in the CDR3. Germline V lookup: CDR1 MNHEY, CDR2 SVGAGI. V lost 3 bases, J lost 0 bases, and 14 bases lay in between. In DNA form, the CDR3 reads TGTGCCAGCAGTTATTCCGGGGGACGGGTGAACACTGAAGCTTTCTTT. This sequence encodes CASSYSGGRVNTEAFF.

The rearrangement uses TRBV28 and TRBJ2-7, with a possible D match to TRBD2 (5 bases). CDR3 length equals 15 residues. The V and J ends lost 4 bases and 6 bases respectively, with 19 bases between them. The germline V gene encodes CDR1 MDHEN and CDR2 SYDVKM. In DNA form, the CDR3 reads TGTGCCAGCAGTTGCGCAGGACTCGACCAATGCGAGCAGTACTTC. This encodes CASSCAGLDQCEQYF.

The chain links TRBV12-5 to TRBJ2-2; the D gene is possibly TRBD2 (5 bases). This CDR3 is 15 amino acids long. V gave up 8 bases and J gave up 3 bases, with 16 bases separating them. CDR1 and CDR2 (germline): LGHNT, FRNRAP. CDR3 region: CASQKEDRDTGELFF. DNA of the CDR3: TGTGCTAGTCAAAAGGAGGATCGGGACACCGGGGAGCTGTTTTTT. Using reference TRBV12-5 and TRBJ2-2 for the parts outside the CDR3, the full variable domain is DARVTQTPRHKVTEMGQEVTMRCQPILGHNTVFWYRQTMMQGLELLAYFRNRAPLDDSGMPKDRFSAEMPDATLATLKIQPSEPRDSAVYFCASQKEDRDTGELFFGEGSRLTVL.

The chain joins TRBV18 to TRBJ2-7; 7 nucleotides agree with TRBD1. The CDR3 is made up of 15 amino acids. V gave up 4 bases and J gave up 2 bases; unmatched junction bases: 8. Per germline, CDR1 KGHSH and CDR2 LQKENI. CDR3 bases: TGTGCCAGCTCACTGTCAGGGGGTTCTACCTACGAGCAGTACTTC. It is translated as CASSLSGGSTYEQYF.

The chain carries TRBV7-9 and TRBJ1-3; unclear D gene. Between the trimmed V and J ends, which lost 6 bases and 0 bases, there was a span of 12 bases. Germline CDR1 is SEHNR and CDR2 is FQNEAQ (reference sequence). The CDR3 is 15 amino acids. The CDR3 DNA is TGTGCCAGCAGACACAACCGGGGCTCTGGAAACACCATATATTTT. Its protein is CASRHNRGSGNTIYF.

The chain joins TRBV5-4 to TRBJ2-7; the match to TRBD2 covers 10 bases. V shed 4 bases, J shed 3 bases, and the junction held 7 bases outside the gene matches. The CDR3 extends over 15 amino acids. Germline V gene sequence: CDR1 SGHNT, CDR2 YYREEE (reference sequence). CDR3 region: CASSLGAGGDYEQYF. The CDR3, as DNA: TGTGCCAGCAGCCTTGGAGCGGGGGGGGACTACGAGCAGTACTTC.

The chain combines TRBV11-2 with TRBJ1-1; D gene unclear. CDR1 is SGHAT, CDR2 FQNNGV, per germline. Deletions cut 1 base from V and 12 bases from J, with 15 bases between. This CDR3 comprises 13 residues. The CDR3 loop is CASSLGFGAESFF. CDR3 bases: TGTGCCAGCAGCTTAGGATTTGGAGCAGAATCTTTCTTT.

This rearrangement joins TRBV30 to TRBJ1-2; D remains ambiguous. Germline V gene sequence: CDR1 GTSNPN, CDR2 SVGIG (reference sequence). The length of the CDR3 is 14 residues. The V and J ends lost 0 bases and 4 bases respectively, with 12 bases between them. The CDR3 region is CAWSVPGIGYGYTF. The CDR3 nucleotides are TGTGCCTGGAGTGTACCAGGTATTGGCTATGGCTACACCTTC.

CDR3 protein: CASSLGLAGGPTYEQYF. The DNA of the CDR3 is TGTGCCAGCAGCTTAGGACTAGCGGGGGGACCTACCTACGAGCAGTACTTC. The V call is TRBV13, the J call TRBJ2-7; the match to TRBD2 covers 12 bases. The CDR3 extends over 17 amino acids. The germline gives CDR1 PRHDT, CDR2 FYEKMQ (reference sequence). With 0 bases clipped from V and 2 bases from J, the junction kept 5 bases outside the gene matches.

Only one count was recorded for this clone. One end of the junction fails to match germline, which may point to a read error. This sequence joins TRBV7-7 and TRBJ2-1; 8 positions match TRBD2. CDR1 is SSHAT, CDR2 FNYEAQ, per germline (reference sequence). CDR3 length: 13 amino acids. CDR3 protein: CASSLGTSGSQFF. The DNA for the CDR3 is TGTGCTAGCAGCTTAGGCACTAGCGGATCGCAGTTCTTC.

The sample holds one count of this clone. The rearrangement links TRBV5-1 to TRBJ1-1; 9 bases line up with TRBD1. This CDR3 region has 13 residues. V trimming: 5 bases; J trimming: 6 bases; junction bases outside the gene matches: 5. The germline CDR1 and CDR2 sequences are SGHRS and YFSETQ. The CDR3 coding sequence is TGCGCCAGCAGGACAGGGGGAGGCTCTGAAGCTTTCTTT. This codes for CASRTGGGSEAFF.

The V gene is TRBV5-4, the J gene TRBJ2-2; weak D call: TRBD1 (6 bases). V lost 3 bases and J 0 bases, leaving 12 bases between the germline ends. The CDR3 covers 16 residues. Per the germline V gene, CDR1 is SGHNT and CDR2 is YYREEE (reference sequence). In DNA, the CDR3 is TGTGCCAGCAGCTCTCGACAGGCCGCGAACACCGGGGAGCTGTTTTTT. Translation gives CASSSRQAANTGELFF.

The chain couples TRBV30 to TRBJ1-4; tentative D call: TRBD1 (6 bases). The CDR3 extends over 14 amino acids. Germline V gene sequence: CDR1 GTSNPN, CDR2 SVGIG (reference sequence). With 2 bases removed from V and 7 bases from J, the gap between germline ends came to 14 bases. This CDR3 is CAWSPGDRGEKLFF. The CDR3 coding sequence is TGTGCCTGGAGTCCAGGGGATCGTGGTGAAAAACTGTTTTTT. Drawing the rest from reference TRBV30 and TRBJ1-4, the complete variable domain is SQTIHQWPATLVQPVGSPLSLECTVEGTSNPNLYWYRQAAGRGLQLLFYSVGIGQISSEVPQNLSASRPQDRQFILSSKKLLLSDSGFYLCAWSPGDRGEKLFFGSGTQLSVL.

A remark on this clone: The same CDR3 is also encoded by other DNA sequences in this sample. The chain links TRBV29-1 to TRBJ1-1; D gene ambiguous. This CDR3 has 13 residues. Trimming left V 0 bases short and J 1 base short, with 6 bases between. The V gene's germline CDR1 is SQVTM and CDR2 ANQGSEA. The CDR3 DNA is TGCAGCGTTGAAGAAGGCAGGAACACTGAAGCTTTCTTT. Translation: CSVEEGRNTEAFF.

J is TRBJ2-7 and V is TRBV18; 8 bases are a match to TRBD1. This CDR3 comprises 18 residues. CDR1 is KGHSH and CDR2 is LQKENI in the germline V gene. Trimming at V came to 3 bases and at J to 0 bases, leaving 13 bases not matched to a gene. The DNA of the CDR3 is TGTGCCAGCTCACCCAATATACTCACAGGGGGGAGCTCCTACGAGCAGTACTTC. It is translated as CASSPNILTGGSSYEQYF.

This sequence joins TRBV4-1 and TRBJ1-3; D is possibly TRBD1 (6 bases). CDR1 is MGHRA, CDR2 YSYEKL, per germline. This CDR3 contains 19 residues. The V gene lost 3 bases and the J gene lost 2 bases, with 23 bases spanning the gap. The CDR3 sequence: CASSHTTGRLDSAGNTIYF. CDR3 bases: TGCGCCAGCAGCCACACCACAGGGAGGCTAGACTCAGCTGGAAACACCATATATTTT.

The chain carries TRBV18 and TRBJ1-2, with D perhaps matching TRBD1 (5 bases). Germline CDR1 and CDR2: KGHSH and LQKENI. The CDR3 spans 14 residues. V was pared by 2 bases and J by 6 bases, with 13 bases between. This CDR3 is CASSPSKGSNGYTF. The CDR3 region has the DNA TGTGCCAGCTCACCATCTAAGGGGTCTAATGGCTACACCTTC. Together with reference TRBV18 and TRBJ1-2, the CDR3 gives the full variable domain: NAGVMQNPRHLVRRRGQEARLRCSPMKGHSHVYWYRQLPEEGLKFMVYLQKENIIDESGMPKERFSAEFPKEGPSILRIQQVVRGDSAAYFCASSPSKGSNGYTFGSGTRLTVV.